This TCR beta chain was captured in a study of T cell repertoires in cytomegalovirus infection. Overall study context: The study used recently identified HLA-C-restricted and well-studied HLA-B-restricted CMV epitopes. The study, taken as a whole, reports: Pooled public TCR beta family frequency picked out CMV carriers with the relevant HLA.

The CDR3 covers 16 residues. With 5 bases clipped from V and 7 bases from J, the junction kept 10 bases outside the gene matches. Germline V gives CDR1 SGHAT, CDR2 FQNNGV. MiXCR, applied by TCRdb to the reads, yields one record per CDR3 protein. The sample records about 55,000 distinct CDR3 sequences, roughly 20% being singletons. This clonotype was counted only a few times. The antigen is unknown. The sample consisted of CD8+ T cells from cultured PBMCs, taken from culture after CMV antigen stimulation. The clonotype originates from a human donor in good health (CMV status not recorded). Some clones in this sample may be carry-over from other donors' samples. The rearrangement links TRBV11-2 to TRBJ2-2, with 10 bases matching TRBD1. Here the CDR3 DNA reads TGTGCCAGCAGCCTAAGACAGGGGGCGAGCATCGGGGAGCTGTTTTTT. Encoded protein: CASSLRQGASIGELFF.